The source of this TCR beta chain is a study of sequential checkpoint blockade in melanoma. The CDR3 is 15 residues long. Trimming removed 4 bases from V and 0 bases from J, with 14 bases in between. Germline V lookup: CDR1 SGHRS, CDR2 YFSETQ. Only in-frame clones appear in the TCRdb table, and some are missing; sequencing was by immunoSEQ multiplex PCR. The sample lists 20,000 or so clones; about 81% were seen once. Regarding treatment: randomized to nivolumab then ipilimumab (arm A) or the reverse (arm B). This clonotype was sampled from a human donor with melanoma. This chain links TRBV5-1 with TRBJ2-7; possible D gene TRBD1, 6 bases. The sequencing here drew on CD8+ T cells sorted from blood (inferred from file names), taken from a patient given nivolumab and ipilimumab in sequence. The CDR3 spells CASSLDRSASYEQYF. CDR3 sequence (DNA): TGCGCCAGCAGCCTCGACAGGTCCGCCTCCTACGAGCAGTACTTC. The entire variable domain, with the rest obtained from reference TRBV5-1 and TRBJ2-7, is as follows: KAGVTQTPRYLIKTRGQQVTLSCSPISGHRSVSWYQQTPGQGLQFLFEYFSETQRNKGNFPGRFSGRQFSNSRSEMNVSTLELGDSALYLCASSLDRSASYEQYFGPGTRLTVT.